This T cell receptor beta chain was recovered during a study of cytomegalovirus exposure and HLA in healthy donors. Broader study findings: The study recorded over 150 TCR beta chains that were cytomegalovirus-associated.

CDR3 size: 12 residues. CDR1 is MDHEN, CDR2 SYDVKM, per germline. The V gene lost 2 bases and the J gene lost 7 bases, with 8 bases spanning the gap. Separation from the approximately 690-subject first cohort characterized the roughly 120-subject validation cohort, to which the donors belonged. Profiling relied on immunoSEQ multiplex PCR, and the TCRdb table lists in-frame clones only, not all of them. The table lists about 280,000 clones, approximately 88% of them singletons. With respect to this clone: What it recognizes is unknown.

Material for sequencing was PBMCs. The genes are TRBV28 and TRBJ1-1; no clear D. The TCR originated in a woman under 30 in good health and CMV-seronegative. DNA of the CDR3: TGTGCCAGCAGTTTAGGAGTTTTTGAAGCTTTCTTT. Translation gives CASSLGVFEAFF. Using reference TRBV28 and TRBJ1-1 for the parts outside the CDR3, the full variable domain is DVKVTQSSRYLVKRTGEKVFLECVQDMDHENMFWYRQDPGLGLRLIYFSYDVKMKEKGDIPEGYSVSREKKERFSLILESASTNQTSMYLCASSLGVFEAFFGQGTRLTVV.